This paragraph reports one T cell receptor (beta chain). The data were taken from a study of CD8 T cells in Susac syndrome. When the RNA was reverse transcribed, random hexamers were used with an input of 0.5 to 1 ug. MiXCR was run by TCRdb on the immunoSEQ multiplex PCR reads, yielding one entry per CDR3 protein. The data contain around 99,000 distinct CDR3 sequences, about 95% of them singletons. V shed 2 bases and J shed 4 bases, with 8 bases lying between them. Germline V gives CDR1 LNHNV, CDR2 YYDKDF (reference sequence). The CDR3 is 14 residues long. The specimen sequenced was CD4+ T cells from PBMCs. The rearrangement joins TRBV15 to TRBJ2-2, with D unclear. This receptor was obtained from a human donor in good health. CDR3 in amino acids: CATSRTLITGELFF. The CDR3 DNA reads TGTGCCACCAGCAGAACACTGATCACCGGGGAGCTGTTTTTT.